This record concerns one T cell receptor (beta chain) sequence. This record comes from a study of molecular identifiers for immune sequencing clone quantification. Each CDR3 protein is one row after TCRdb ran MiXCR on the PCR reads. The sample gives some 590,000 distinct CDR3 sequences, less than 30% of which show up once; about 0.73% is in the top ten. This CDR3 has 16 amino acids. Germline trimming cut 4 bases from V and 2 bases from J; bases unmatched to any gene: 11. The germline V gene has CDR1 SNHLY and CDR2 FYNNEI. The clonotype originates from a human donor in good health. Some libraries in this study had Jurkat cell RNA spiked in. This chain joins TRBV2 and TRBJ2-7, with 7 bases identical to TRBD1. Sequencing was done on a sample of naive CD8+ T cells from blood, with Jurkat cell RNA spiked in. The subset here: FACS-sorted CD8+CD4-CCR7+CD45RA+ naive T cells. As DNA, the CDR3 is TGTGCCAGCAGTGTCCGACAGGGTAGGAGCACCTACGAGCAGTACTTC. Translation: CASSVRQGRSTYEQYF.